The sequence of this T cell receptor (beta chain) was determined in a study of TIL therapy for anti-PD-1-resistant metastatic lung cancer. As for the study in general: Most patients had lung adenocarcinoma; a few tumors were EGFR-mutant, two ALK-rearranged; half smoked currently or formerly.

Trimming took 3 bases from V and 5 from J, leaving 8 bases between them. Germline-derived CDR1 and CDR2 are SGHTA and FQGNSA. The CDR3 consists of 13 residues. The time point denotes: pre-treatment sample, taken before nivolumab and TIL therapy. The tumor samples were excised metastases, mostly pleural nodules or supraclavicular lymph nodes. The immunoSEQ assay was v3. Sequencing used immunoSEQ multiplex PCR; TCRdb keeps in-frame clones, though not all of them. This table has around 100,000 clones, about three fifths appearing once. The sequencing used tumor tissue, collected at baseline. The chain carries TRBV7-2 and TRBJ2-1; D may be TRBD1 (5 bases). The sequence derives from a person between 30 and 80 years old with non-small cell lung cancer. The CDR3 sequence is CASSFTQDNEQFF. CDR3 nucleotides: TGTGCCAGCAGCTTTACACAGGACAATGAGCAGTTCTTC. Full variable domain (missing parts from reference TRBV7-2 and TRBJ2-1): GAGVSQSPSNKVTEKGKDVELRCDPISGHTALYWYRQSLGQGLEFLIYFQGNSAPDKSGLPSDRFSAERTGGSVSTLTIQRTQQEDSAVYLCASSFTQDNEQFFGPGTRLTVL.